This T cell receptor beta chain was sequenced for a study of human T cells and chemical hapten exposure. TCRdb fed the RACE reads into MiXCR, producing one record per CDR3 protein. The data hold more than 250,000 distinct CDR3 sequences, with over 8% observed a single time. Time point here: pre-sensitization, week 0. As to treatment: therapeutic diphenylcyclopropenone sensitization with weekly scalp DPC. General study findings and limits: Expanded TCRs made up significantly more big CDR3 similarity clusters than controls did. PT1 expanded TCR counts and patch test score correlated positively.

Turning to this clonotype: Its antigen is unidentified.

Germline trimming cut 1 base from V and 5 bases from J; bases unmatched to any gene: 7. Germline assignment: CDR1 MNHEY and CDR2 SVGEGT. This CDR3 spans 16 amino acids. The origin of this receptor is a woman in her thirties or forties with alopecia areata. Some clones in this sample may be carry-over from other donors' samples. The chain uses TRBV6-2 or TRBV6-3 and TRBJ2-3, with 9 bases that match TRBD1. The sample was whole blood, taken in connection with sensitization to the hapten diphenylcyclopropenone (DPC). Written as DNA, the CDR3 is TGTGCCAGCAGTTACTTATCCGGGACAGGGAAAGATACGCAGTATTTT. This codes for CASSYLSGTGKDTQYF.